This entry describes one T cell receptor (beta chain). The antigen remains unidentified. 5'RACE template switching with UMIs produced the TCR beta cDNA. TCRdb re-called the 5' RACE reads; one entry per CDR3 protein, DNA not given. This sample's clone table lists around 100,000 distinct CDR3 sequences. This specimen belongs to a study of T cells expressing NK-cell markers. Study context: According to the study, TCR beta repertoires originated from sorted CD3+CD56+NKG2C+, CD3+CD56+NKG2C- and CD3+CD56-NKG2C+ T cells.

Looked up from germline, CDR1 is DFQATT and CDR2 is SNEGSKA (reference sequence). The CDR3 spans 16 residues. Study outcomes and limitations: A handful of donors likewise had their CD3+CD56-NKG2C+ fraction led by these clonotypes.

The sequencing sample was made of blood T cells: a sorted CD56 or NKG2C T cell subset, CD4+ or CD8+ T cells, or bulk PBMC T cells (not recorded which). The sequence was obtained from a woman between 18 and 70 years old in good health. V and J are TRBV20-1 and TRBJ2-1; the D call of TRBD2 rests on TCRdb alone, since no DNA is present to check it. This chain's CDR3 is CSAVPLAGARVNEQFF.